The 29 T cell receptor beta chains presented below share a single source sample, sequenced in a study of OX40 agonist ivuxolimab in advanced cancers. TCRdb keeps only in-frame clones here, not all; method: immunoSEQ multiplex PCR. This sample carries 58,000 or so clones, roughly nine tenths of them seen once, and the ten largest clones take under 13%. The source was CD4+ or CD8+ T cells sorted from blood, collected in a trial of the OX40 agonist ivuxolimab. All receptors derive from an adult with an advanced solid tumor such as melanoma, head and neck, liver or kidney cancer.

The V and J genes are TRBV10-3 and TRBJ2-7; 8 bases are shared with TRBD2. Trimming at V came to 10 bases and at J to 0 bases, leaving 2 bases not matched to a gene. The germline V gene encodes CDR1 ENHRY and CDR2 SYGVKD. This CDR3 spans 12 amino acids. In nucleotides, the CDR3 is TGTGCCACGACTAGCGACTCCTACGAGCAGTACTTC. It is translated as CATTSDSYEQYF.

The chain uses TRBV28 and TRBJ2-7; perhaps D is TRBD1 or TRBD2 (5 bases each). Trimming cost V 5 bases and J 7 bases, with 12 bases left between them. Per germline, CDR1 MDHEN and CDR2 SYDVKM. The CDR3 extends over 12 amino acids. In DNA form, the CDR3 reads TGTGCCAGCAGTGCCAACTGGGGGGAGCAGTACTTC. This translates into CASSANWGEQYF. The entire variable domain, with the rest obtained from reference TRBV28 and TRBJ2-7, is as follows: DVKVTQSSRYLVKRTGEKVFLECVQDMDHENMFWYRQDPGLGLRLIYFSYDVKMKEKGDIPEGYSVSREKKERFSLILESASTNQTSMYLCASSANWGEQYFGPGTRLTVT.

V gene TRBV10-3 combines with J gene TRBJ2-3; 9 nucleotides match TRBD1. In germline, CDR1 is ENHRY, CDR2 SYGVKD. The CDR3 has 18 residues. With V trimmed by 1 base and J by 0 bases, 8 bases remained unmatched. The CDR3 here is CAISELGTGGPSTDTQYF. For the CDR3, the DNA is TGTGCCATCAGTGAGTTAGGTACAGGGGGCCCTAGCACAGATACGCAGTATTTT.

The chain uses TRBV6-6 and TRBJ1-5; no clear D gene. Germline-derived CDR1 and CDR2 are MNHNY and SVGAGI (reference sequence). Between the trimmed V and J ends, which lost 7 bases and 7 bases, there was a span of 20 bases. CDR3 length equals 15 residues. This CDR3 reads CASTGAAGRGQPQHF. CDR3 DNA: TGTGCCAGCACGGGAGCAGCGGGCCGCGGGCAGCCCCAGCATTTT.

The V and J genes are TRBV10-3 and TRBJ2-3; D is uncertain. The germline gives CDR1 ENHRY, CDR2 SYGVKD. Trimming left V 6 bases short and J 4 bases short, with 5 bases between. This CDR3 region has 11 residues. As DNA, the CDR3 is TGTGCCATCAGAGAGGCAGATACGCAGTATTTT. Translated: CAIREADTQYF.

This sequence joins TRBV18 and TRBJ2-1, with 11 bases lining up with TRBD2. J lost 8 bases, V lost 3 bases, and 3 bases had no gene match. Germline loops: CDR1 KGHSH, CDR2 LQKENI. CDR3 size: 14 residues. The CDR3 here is CASSPGLAEDEQFF. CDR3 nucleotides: TGTGCCAGCTCACCGGGACTAGCGGAGGATGAGCAGTTCTTC. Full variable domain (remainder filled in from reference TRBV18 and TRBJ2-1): NAGVMQNPRHLVRRRGQEARLRCSPMKGHSHVYWYRQLPEEGLKFMVYLQKENIIDESGMPKERFSAEFPKEGPSILRIQQVVRGDSAAYFCASSPGLAEDEQFFGPGTRLTVL.

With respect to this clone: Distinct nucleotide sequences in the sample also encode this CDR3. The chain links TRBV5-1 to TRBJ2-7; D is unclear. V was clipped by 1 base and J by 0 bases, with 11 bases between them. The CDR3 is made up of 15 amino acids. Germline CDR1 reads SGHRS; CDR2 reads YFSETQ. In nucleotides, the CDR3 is TGCGCCAGCAGCTTGTCTTCCGGTCCCTCCTACGAGCAGTACTTC. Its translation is CASSLSSGPSYEQYF.

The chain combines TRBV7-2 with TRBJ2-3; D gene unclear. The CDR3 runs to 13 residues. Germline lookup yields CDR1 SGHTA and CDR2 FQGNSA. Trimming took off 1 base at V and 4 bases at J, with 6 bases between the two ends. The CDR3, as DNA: TGTGCCAGCAGCTTAGACTTTGCAGATACGCAGTATTTT. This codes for CASSLDFADTQYF.

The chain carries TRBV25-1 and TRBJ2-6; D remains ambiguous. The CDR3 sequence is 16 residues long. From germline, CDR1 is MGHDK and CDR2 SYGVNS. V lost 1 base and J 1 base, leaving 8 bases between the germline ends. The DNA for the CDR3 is TGTGCCAGCAGTGAATCCCGCGCTTCTGGGGCCAACGTCCTGACTTTC. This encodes CASSESRASGANVLTF.

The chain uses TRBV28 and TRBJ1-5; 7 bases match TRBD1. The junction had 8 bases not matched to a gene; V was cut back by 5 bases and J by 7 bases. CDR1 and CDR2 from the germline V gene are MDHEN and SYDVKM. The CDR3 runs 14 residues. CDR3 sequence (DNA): TGTGCCAGCAGTCCGACGACAGGGCTGCAGCCCCAGCATTTT. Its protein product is CASSPTTGLQPQHF.

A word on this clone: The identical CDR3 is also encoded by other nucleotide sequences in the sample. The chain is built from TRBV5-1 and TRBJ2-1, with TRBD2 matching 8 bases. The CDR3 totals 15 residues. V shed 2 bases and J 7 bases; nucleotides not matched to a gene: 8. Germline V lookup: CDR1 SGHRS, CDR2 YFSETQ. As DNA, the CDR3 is TGCGCCAGCAGCTTAACTAGCGGTACTGGGAATGAGCAGTTCTTC. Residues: CASSLTSGTGNEQFF.

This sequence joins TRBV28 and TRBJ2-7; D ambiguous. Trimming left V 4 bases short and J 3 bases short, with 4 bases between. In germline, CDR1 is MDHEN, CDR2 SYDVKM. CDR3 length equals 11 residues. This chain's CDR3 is CASSSVYEQYF. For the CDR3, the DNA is TGTGCCAGCAGTTCCGTCTACGAGCAGTACTTC.

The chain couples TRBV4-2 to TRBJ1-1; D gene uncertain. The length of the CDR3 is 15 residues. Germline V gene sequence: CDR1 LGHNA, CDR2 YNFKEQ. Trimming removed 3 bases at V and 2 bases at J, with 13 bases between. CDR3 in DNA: TGTGCCAGCAGCCAGGTAACGGGTCTCAACACTGAAGCTTTCTTT. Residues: CASSQVTGLNTEAFF.

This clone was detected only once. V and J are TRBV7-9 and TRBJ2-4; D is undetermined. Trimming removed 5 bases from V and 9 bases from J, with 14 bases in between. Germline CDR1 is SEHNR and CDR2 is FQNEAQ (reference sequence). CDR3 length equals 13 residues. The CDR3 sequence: CASSQEEWGIQYF. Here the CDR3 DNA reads TGTGCCAGCAGCCAAGAGGAGTGGGGCATTCAGTACTTC.

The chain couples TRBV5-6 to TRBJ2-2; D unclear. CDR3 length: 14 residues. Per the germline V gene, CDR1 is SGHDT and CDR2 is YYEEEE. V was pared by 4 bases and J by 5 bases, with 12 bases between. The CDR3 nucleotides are TGTGCCAGCAGCCCCCCGACTGGGACCGGGGAGCTGTTTTTT. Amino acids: CASSPPTGTGELFF.

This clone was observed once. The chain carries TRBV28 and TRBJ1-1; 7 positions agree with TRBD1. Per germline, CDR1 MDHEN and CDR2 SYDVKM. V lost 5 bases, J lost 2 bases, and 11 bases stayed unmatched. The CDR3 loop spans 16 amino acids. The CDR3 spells CASSPTSGTVNTEAFF. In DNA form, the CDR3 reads TGTGCCAGCAGTCCCACATCCGGGACAGTTAACACTGAAGCTTTCTTT. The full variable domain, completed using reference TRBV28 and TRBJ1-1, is DVKVTQSSRYLVKRTGEKVFLECVQDMDHENMFWYRQDPGLGLRLIYFSYDVKMKEKGDIPEGYSVSREKKERFSLILESASTNQTSMYLCASSPTSGTVNTEAFFGQGTRLTVV.

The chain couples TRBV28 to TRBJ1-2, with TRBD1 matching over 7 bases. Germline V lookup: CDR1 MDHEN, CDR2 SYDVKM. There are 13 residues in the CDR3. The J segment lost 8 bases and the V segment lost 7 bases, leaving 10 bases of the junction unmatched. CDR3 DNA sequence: TGTGCCAGCACCCTCCGACAGGGAGGGGGCTACACCTTC. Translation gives CASTLRQGGGYTF.

The CDR3 coding sequence is TGTGCCAGCAGTTTAAACAGGGGGAGTGAGCAGTTCTTC. It codes for CASSLNRGSEQFF. The J gene is TRBJ2-1, the V gene TRBV27, with 8 positions matching TRBD1. J was trimmed by 9 bases and V by 2 bases; bases with no gene match: 3. Germline-derived CDR1 and CDR2 are MNHEY and SMNVEV (reference sequence). This CDR3 spans 13 amino acids.

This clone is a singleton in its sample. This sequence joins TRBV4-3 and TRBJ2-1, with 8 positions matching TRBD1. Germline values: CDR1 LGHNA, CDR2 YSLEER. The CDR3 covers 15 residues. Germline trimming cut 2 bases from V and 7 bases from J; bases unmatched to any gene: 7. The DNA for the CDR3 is TGCGCCAGCAGCCAAATGTGGGGGACAGGTAATGAGCAGTTCTTC. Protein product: CASSQMWGTGNEQFF.

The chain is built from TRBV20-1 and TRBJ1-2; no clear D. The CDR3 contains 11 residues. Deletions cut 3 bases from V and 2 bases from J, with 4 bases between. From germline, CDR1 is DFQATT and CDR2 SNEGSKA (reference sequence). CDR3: CSASVNYGYTF. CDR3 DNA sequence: TGCAGTGCTAGTGTAAACTATGGCTACACCTTC.

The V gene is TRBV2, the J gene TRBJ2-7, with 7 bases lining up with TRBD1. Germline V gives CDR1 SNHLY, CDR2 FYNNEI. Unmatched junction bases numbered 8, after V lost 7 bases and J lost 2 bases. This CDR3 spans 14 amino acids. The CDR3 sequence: CASNTLGTAYEQYF. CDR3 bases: TGTGCCAGCAACACGTTGGGGACAGCCTACGAGCAGTACTTC.

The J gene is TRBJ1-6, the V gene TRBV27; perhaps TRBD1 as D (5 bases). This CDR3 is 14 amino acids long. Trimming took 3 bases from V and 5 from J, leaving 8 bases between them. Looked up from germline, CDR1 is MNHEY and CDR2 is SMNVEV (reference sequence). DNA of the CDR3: TGTGCCAGCAGTTTCAGGACAAATAATTCACCCCTCCACTTT. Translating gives CASSFRTNNSPLHF.

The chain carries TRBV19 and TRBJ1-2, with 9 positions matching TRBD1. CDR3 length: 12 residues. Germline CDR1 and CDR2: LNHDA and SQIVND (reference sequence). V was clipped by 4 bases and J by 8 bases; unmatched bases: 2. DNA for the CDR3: TGTGCCAGTAGTAGACAGGGGGACGGCTACACCTTC. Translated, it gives CASSRQGDGYTF. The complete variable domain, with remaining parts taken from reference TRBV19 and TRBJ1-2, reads DGGITQSPKYLFRKEGQNVTLSCEQNLNHDAMYWYRQDPGQGLRLIYYSQIVNDFQKGDIAEGYSVSREKKESFPLTVTSAQKNPTAFYLCASSRQGDGYTFGSGTRLTVV.

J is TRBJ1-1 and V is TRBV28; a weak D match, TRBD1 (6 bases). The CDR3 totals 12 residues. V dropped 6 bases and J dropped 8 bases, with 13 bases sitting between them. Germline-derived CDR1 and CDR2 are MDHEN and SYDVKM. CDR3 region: CASRLNRVEAFF. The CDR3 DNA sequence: TGTGCCAGCAGACTTAACAGGGTGGAAGCTTTCTTT.

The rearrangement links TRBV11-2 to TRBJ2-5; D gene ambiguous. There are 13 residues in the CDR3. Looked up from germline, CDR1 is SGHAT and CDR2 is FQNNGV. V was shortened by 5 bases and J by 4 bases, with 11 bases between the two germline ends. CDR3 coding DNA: TGTGCCAGCAGCCTCTCAATGACAGAGACCCAGTACTTC. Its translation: CASSLSMTETQYF.

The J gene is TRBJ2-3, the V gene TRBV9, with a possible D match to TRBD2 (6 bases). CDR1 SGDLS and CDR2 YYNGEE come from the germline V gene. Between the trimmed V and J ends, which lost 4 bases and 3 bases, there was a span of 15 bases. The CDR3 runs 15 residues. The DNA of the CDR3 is TGTGCCAGCAGCCAAAGCGGGTTAGTAACAGATACGCAGTATTTT. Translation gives CASSQSGLVTDTQYF.

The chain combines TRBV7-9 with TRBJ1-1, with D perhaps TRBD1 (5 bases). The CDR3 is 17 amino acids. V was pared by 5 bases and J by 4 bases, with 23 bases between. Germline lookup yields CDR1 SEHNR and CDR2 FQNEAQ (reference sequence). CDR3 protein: CASSQAEGRFLGTEAFF. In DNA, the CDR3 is TGTGCCAGCAGCCAAGCGGAGGGGAGGTTTTTGGGCACTGAAGCTTTCTTT.

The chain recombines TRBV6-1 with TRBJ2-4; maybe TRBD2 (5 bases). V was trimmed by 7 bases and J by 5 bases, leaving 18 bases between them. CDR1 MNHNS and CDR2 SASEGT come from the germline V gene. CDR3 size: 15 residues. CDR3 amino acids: CASTKDWSPENIQYF. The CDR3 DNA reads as TGTGCCAGCACCAAGGACTGGTCACCTGAAAACATTCAGTACTTC.

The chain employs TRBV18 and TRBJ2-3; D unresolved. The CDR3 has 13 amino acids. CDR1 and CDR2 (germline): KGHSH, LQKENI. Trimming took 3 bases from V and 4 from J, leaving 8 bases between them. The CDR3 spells CASSPGMPDTQYF. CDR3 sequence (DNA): TGTGCCAGCTCACCGGGGATGCCAGATACGCAGTATTTT.